Listed below are T cell receptor beta chains from one sample, sequenced in a study of sequential checkpoint blockade in melanoma. Generated by immunoSEQ multiplex PCR, the TCRdb table keeps only in-frame clones and is missing some. The sample lists around 39,000 clones, roughly 86% seen once, with roughly 6% in the top ten. The starting material was CD8+ T cells sorted from blood (inferred from file names), obtained from a patient given nivolumab and ipilimumab in sequence. The receptors were sampled from a human donor with melanoma. The CDR3 runs from the conserved cysteine through the conserved F or W. Fields, in order: J gene, V gene, CDR3 length, CDR3 protein.

TRBJ2-2	TRBV29-1	12	CSVQGGTGELFF
TRBJ2-1	TRBV19	13	CASSIGLPNEQFF
TRBJ2-3	TRBV19	15	CASSIGASDTDTQYF
TRBJ2-2	TRBV29-1	13	CSAGTPNTGELFF
TRBJ2-1	TRBV7-9	14	CASSLSLHYNEQFF
TRBJ2-7	TRBV4-1	16	CASSQDRGQGTYEQYF
TRBJ2-7	TRBV19	14	CASSISGTSYEQYF
TRBJ2-5	TRBV5-8	16	CASSTRTGTGSLEQYF
TRBJ2-7	TRBV4-2	14	CASSAGTGKDEQYF
TRBJ2-7	TRBV6-5	11	CATRSLYEQYF
-	TRBV30	12	CAWTLDSYEQYF